The present entry profiles one T cell receptor (beta chain) with its context. Within the sample, other DNA sequences also encode this same CDR3. Memory CD4+ cells were the fraction left after CD45RA+ naive selection. At deep level, the assay was performed. Assay used: immunoSEQ multiplex PCR; TCRdb lists only in-frame clones, some missing. This table holds 1,500,000 or so clones, more than 95% found once. The record originates from a study of shared clonotypes between healthy human individuals. Background on the study: Contributing individuals were a couple of females and a few males aged 18 to 49.

Sequenced sample: naive CD4+ T cells sorted from blood. Documented subset: CD45RA+ positively selected. This sequence was found in a man younger than 40 in good health.

The CDR3 is CASSLETGTEAFF. For the CDR3, the DNA is TGTGCCAGCAGCTTAGAAACTGGGACGGAAGCTTTCTTT. The gene calls are TRBV7-9 and TRBJ1-1; D perhaps matches TRBD1 (5 bases). CDR1 is SEHNR and CDR2 is FQNEAQ in the germline V gene (reference sequence). V was clipped by 1 base and J by 8 bases, with 11 bases between them. The CDR3 loop spans 13 amino acids.